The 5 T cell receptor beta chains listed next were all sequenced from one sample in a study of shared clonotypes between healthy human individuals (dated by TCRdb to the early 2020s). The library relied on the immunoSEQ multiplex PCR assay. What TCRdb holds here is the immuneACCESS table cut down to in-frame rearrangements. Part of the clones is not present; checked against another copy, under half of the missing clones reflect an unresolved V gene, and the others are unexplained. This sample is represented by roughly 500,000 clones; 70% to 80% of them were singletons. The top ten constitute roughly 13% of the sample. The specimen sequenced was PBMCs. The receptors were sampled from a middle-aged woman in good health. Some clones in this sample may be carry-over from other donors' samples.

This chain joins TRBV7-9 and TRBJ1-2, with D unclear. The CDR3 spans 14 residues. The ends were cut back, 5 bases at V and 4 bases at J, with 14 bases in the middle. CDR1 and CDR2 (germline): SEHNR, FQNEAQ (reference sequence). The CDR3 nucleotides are TGTGCCAGCAGCCATCAGTGGCAGAGCTATGGCTACACCTTC. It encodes CASSHQWQSYGYTF.

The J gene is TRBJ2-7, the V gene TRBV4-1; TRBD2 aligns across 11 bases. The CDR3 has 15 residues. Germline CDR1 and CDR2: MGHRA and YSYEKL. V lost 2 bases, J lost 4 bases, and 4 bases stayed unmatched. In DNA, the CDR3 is TGCGCCAGCAGCCAACCCTTAGCGGGAGGGTACGAGCAGTACTTC. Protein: CASSQPLAGGYEQYF.

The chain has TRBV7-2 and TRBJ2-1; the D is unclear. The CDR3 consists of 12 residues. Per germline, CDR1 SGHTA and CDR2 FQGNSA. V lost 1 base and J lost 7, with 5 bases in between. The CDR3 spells CASSLGWNEQFF. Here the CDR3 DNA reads TGTGCCAGCAGCTTAGGGTGGAATGAGCAGTTCTTC.

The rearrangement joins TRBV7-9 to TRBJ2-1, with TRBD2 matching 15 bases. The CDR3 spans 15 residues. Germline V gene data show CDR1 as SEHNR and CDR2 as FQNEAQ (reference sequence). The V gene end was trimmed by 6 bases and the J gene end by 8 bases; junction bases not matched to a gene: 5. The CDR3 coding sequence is TGTGCCAGCAGTTCAGGACTAGCGGGAGGGGATGAGCAGTTCTTC. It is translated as CASSSGLAGGDEQFF.

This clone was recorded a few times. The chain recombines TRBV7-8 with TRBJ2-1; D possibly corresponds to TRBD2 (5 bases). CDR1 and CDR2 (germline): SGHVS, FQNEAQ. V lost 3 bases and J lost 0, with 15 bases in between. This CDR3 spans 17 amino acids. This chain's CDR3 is CASSLIPGLSSYNEQFF. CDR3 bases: TGTGCCAGCAGCTTGATCCCGGGATTAAGCTCCTACAATGAGCAGTTCTTC. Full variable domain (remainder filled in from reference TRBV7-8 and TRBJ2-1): GAGVSQSPRYKVAKRGQDVALRCDPISGHVSLFWYQQALGQGPEFLTYFQNEAQLDKSGLPSDRFFAERPEGSVSTLKIQRTQQEDSAVYLCASSLIPGLSSYNEQFFGPGTRLTVL.